The 30 T cell receptor beta chains below come from one sample, sequenced in a study of spatial heterogeneity in lung cancer. General study findings and limits: Counts of expanded intratumoral alpha and beta TCRs tracked tumor mutation counts.

The time point denotes: sample taken at primary tumor resection. For these TCRs, the target antigens are not known. Each CDR3 protein gets one entry after TCRdb re-called the 5' RACE reads with MiXCR. The table includes fewer than 7,500 distinct CDR3 sequences, about 15% detected once. Sequences were derived from lung tumor tissue, sampled at surgery. The receptors originated from a male donor with early-stage non-small cell lung cancer.

This clonotype is labeled medium-sized. This beta chain is off target for a library built for alpha chains, so its abundance means little. This rearrangement joins TRBV4-2 to TRBJ2-1; weak D call: TRBD1 (6 bases). Germline CDR1 and CDR2: LGHNA and YNFKEQ. The V end was cut by 3 bases, the J end by 1 base, with 13 bases between. This CDR3 is built from 16 residues. In nucleotides, the CDR3 is TGTGCCAGCAGCCAGGAAGGGGGTCCATCCTACAATGAGCAGTTCTTC. Translated, it gives CASSQEGGPSYNEQFF.

There are a few counts of this clonotype. The library was built for alpha chains, so this beta chain is an off-target read and its size means little. As DNA, the CDR3 is TGTGCCAGCAGCCGAGGATCGGGTACCGGGGAGCTGTTTTTT. The encoded protein is CASSRGSGTGELFF. The rearrangement joins TRBV3-1 to TRBJ2-2; D is undetermined. The V end lost 4 bases, the J end lost 5 bases, and 11 bases lay between the germline ends. The CDR3 totals 14 residues. Germline V CDR1 and CDR2: LGHDT, YNNKEL (reference sequence).

Turning to this clonotype: A library made for alpha chains picked up this beta chain off target, so its size means little. The rearrangement links TRBV7-9 to TRBJ1-2, with 8 bases lining up with TRBD1. The junction had 11 bases not matched to a gene; V was cut back by 6 bases and J by 8 bases. This CDR3 is 14 amino acids long. Germline values: CDR1 SEHNR, CDR2 FQNEAQ (reference sequence). The CDR3 sequence is CASSLDRVSRGYTF. The CDR3, as DNA: TGTGCCAGCAGTCTGGACAGGGTATCCAGAGGCTACACCTTC.

This clonotype is judged medium-sized (0.01 to 0.1%). This beta chain lies outside the target of a library built for alpha chains; its clone size means little. The rearrangement uses TRBV5-1 and TRBJ2-3; tentative D call: TRBD2 (6 bases). The CDR3 contains 14 residues. Germline V gene lookup returns CDR1 SGHRS and CDR2 YFSETQ. Trimming shortened V by 1 base and J by 5 bases, and 11 bases separated the two germline ends. The CDR3 sequence is CASSLRDSKDTQYF. The CDR3 region has the DNA TGCGCCAGCAGCTTGAGGGACTCCAAAGATACGCAGTATTTT.

This clonotype was seen at least ten times. This beta chain is a stray read from a library made for alpha chains; its abundance is not meaningful. V is TRBV7-8 and J is TRBJ1-1, with D tentatively TRBD1 (6 bases). This CDR3 region has 13 residues. Germline V CDR1 and CDR2: SGHVS, FQNEAQ. With 1 base removed from V and 9 bases from J, the gap between germline ends came to 12 bases. The CDR3 spells CASSLDLGTKAFF. The CDR3 DNA reads as TGTGCCAGCAGCTTAGATTTGGGGACAAAAGCTTTCTTT.

This clonotype ranks as medium-sized. This beta chain came through as a stray read in a library set up for alpha chains, and its size says little. This chain links TRBV20-1 with TRBJ1-2; no firm D call. The germline V and J ends were trimmed by 0 bases and 8 bases, with 10 bases remaining between them. The length of the CDR3 is 12 residues. Germline V lookup: CDR1 DFQATT, CDR2 SNEGSKA (reference sequence). The CDR3 is CSARETLGGYTF. The CDR3, as DNA: TGCAGTGCTAGAGAGACCCTAGGAGGCTACACCTTC.

By proportion, this clonotype is medium-sized (0.01 to 0.1%). Within a library made for alpha chains, this beta chain is off target, and its count is uninformative. This chain joins TRBV28 and TRBJ2-7, with D possibly being TRBD1 (6 bases). Germline CDR1 and CDR2: MDHEN and SYDVKM. The CDR3 spans 12 residues. V gave up 4 bases and J gave up 6 bases, with 10 bases separating them. The CDR3 protein is CASSSYRAEQYF. CDR3 nucleotides: TGTGCCAGCAGTTCATACAGGGCCGAGCAGTACTTC.

This clonotype was seen only a few times. The library was prepared for alpha chains; this beta chain is a stray read, so its frequency means little. The rearrangement links TRBV6-6 to TRBJ2-1; D not certain. CDR1 and CDR2 from the germline V gene are MNHNY and SVGAGI (reference sequence). V was pared by 6 bases and J by 5 bases, with 8 bases between. The CDR3 spans 12 residues. The CDR3, as DNA: TGTGCCAGCAGACAGCTCAACAATGAGCAGTTCTTC. Its translation is CASRQLNNEQFF.

In its sample, this clonotype is medium-sized. The library was designed around alpha chains, so this beta chain is a stray read whose abundance carries little weight. This rearrangement joins TRBV3-1 to TRBJ2-7, with D possibly matching TRBD1 (6 bases). The CDR3 extends over 14 amino acids. Between the trimmed V and J ends, which lost 8 bases and 2 bases, there was a span of 16 bases. Germline values: CDR1 LGHDT, CDR2 YNNKEL (reference sequence). The CDR3 region is CASSLRGQTYEQYF. The CDR3 nucleotides read TGTGCCAGCTCGCTAAGGGGACAAACCTACGAGCAGTACTTC.

There are many counts of this clonotype. Within a library made for alpha chains, this beta chain is off target, and its count is uninformative. V and J are TRBV5-1 and TRBJ2-5; TRBD1 or TRBD2 may be the D gene (6 bases each). The CDR3 extends over 16 amino acids. CDR1 is SGHRS, CDR2 YFSETQ, per germline. V lost 0 bases to trimming and J lost 2 bases, with 14 bases between them. The CDR3 spells CASSLDEGGPQETQYF. The CDR3 bases are TGCGCCAGCAGCTTGGACGAGGGGGGTCCTCAAGAGACCCAGTACTTC.

This clonotype occurred many times. Since the library was made to target alpha chains, this beta chain is a stray read and its abundance is not meaningful. The J gene is TRBJ1-1, the V gene TRBV12-5; a weak D match, TRBD1 (6 bases). The length of the CDR3 is 14 residues. Germline-derived CDR1 and CDR2 are LGHNT and FRNRAP. The germline V and J ends were trimmed by 1 base and 6 bases, with 12 bases remaining between them. This chain's CDR3 is CASGLATGLAEAFF. The DNA of the CDR3 is TGTGCTAGTGGTTTGGCCACAGGGTTAGCTGAAGCTTTCTTT.

With regard to this clonotype: This beta chain represents an off-target read in a library built for alpha chains; its size is of limited meaning. This chain links TRBV3-1 with TRBJ1-2, with TRBD1 identical over 11 bases. V was pared by 4 bases and J by 7 bases, with 11 bases of the junction left unmatched. The CDR3 has 16 residues. Germline-derived CDR1 and CDR2 are LGHDT and YNNKEL (reference sequence). CDR3 protein: CASSPYDGQGASGYTF. The CDR3 DNA follows: TGTGCCAGCAGCCCATACGACGGACAGGGGGCGTCTGGCTACACCTTC.

At least ten counts were recorded for this clonotype. This beta chain lies outside the target of a library built for alpha chains; its clone size means little. The chain is built from TRBV5-5 and TRBJ2-5, with TRBD2 matching over 7 bases. The CDR3 spans 13 residues. The V segment lost 4 bases and the J segment 2 bases; nucleotides outside the gene matches: 2. The germline gives CDR1 SGHKS, CDR2 YYEKEE (reference sequence). CDR3 DNA: TGTGCCAGCAGCCGGACTAGTCAAGAGACCCAGTACTTC. Its protein product is CASSRTSQETQYF.

Points on this clonotype: The library was designed around alpha chains, so this beta chain is a stray read whose abundance carries little weight. CDR3 coding DNA: TGCAGCGTTGAAGATTTAGAGTTTAGCGCGCAGTATTTT. Translated: CSVEDLEFSAQYF. The J gene is TRBJ2-3, the V gene TRBV29-1, with a possible D match to TRBD2 (5 bases). This CDR3 has 13 amino acids. Germline V gene data show CDR1 as SQVTM and CDR2 as ANQGSEA. Trimming removed 0 bases from V and 10 bases from J, with 14 bases in between.

Of note for this clonotype: Being off target in a library aimed at alpha chains, this beta chain has a size of little meaning. The rearrangement links TRBV4-3 to TRBJ2-3; D is undetermined. Germline V lookup: CDR1 LGHNA, CDR2 YSLEER. Deletions cut 0 bases from V and 5 bases from J, with 9 bases between. The CDR3 spans 14 residues. The CDR3 nucleotides are TGCGCCAGCAGCCAAGATCATGGGAAAGATACGCAGTATTTT. Its protein product is CASSQDHGKDTQYF.

A word on this clonotype: With the library built for alpha chains, this beta chain is off target and its frequency is not meaningful. The chain combines TRBV7-9 with TRBJ2-3; TRBD2 matches at 7 bases. The J segment lost 0 bases and the V segment lost 5 bases, leaving 11 bases of the junction unmatched. The CDR3 extends over 17 amino acids. The germline V gene has CDR1 SEHNR and CDR2 FQNEAQ (reference sequence). This chain's CDR3 is CASSRTKLAISTDTQYF. CDR3 bases: TGTGCCAGCAGCCGTACTAAACTAGCGATTAGCACAGATACGCAGTATTTT.

Sample share makes this clonotype medium-sized. Since the library was made to target alpha chains, this beta chain is a stray read and its abundance is not meaningful. The V and J genes are TRBV28 and TRBJ2-1; TRBD2 aligns across 14 bases. There are 16 residues in the CDR3. CDR1 is MDHEN, CDR2 SYDVKM, per germline. The V segment lost 3 bases and the J segment 2 bases; nucleotides outside the gene matches: 0. This CDR3 is CASSLGLAGAYNEQFF. The CDR3 region has the DNA TGTGCCAGCAGTTTGGGACTAGCGGGGGCCTACAATGAGCAGTTCTTC.

In this sample, this clonotype is medium-sized. The library was designed around alpha chains, so this beta chain is a stray read whose abundance carries little weight. The chain carries TRBV6-1 and TRBJ1-2; D is unclear. Trimming removed 8 bases at V and 4 bases at J, with 11 bases between. CDR3 size: 12 residues. In germline, CDR1 is MNHNS, CDR2 SASEGT. In nucleotides, the CDR3 is TGTGCCAGCCTCAATAAACTCTATGGCTACACCTTC. Protein: CASLNKLYGYTF.

This clonotype appeared a few times. Being off target in a library aimed at alpha chains, this beta chain has a size of little meaning. This chain joins TRBV28 and TRBJ2-7; D is perhaps TRBD2 (6 bases). The germline CDR1 and CDR2 sequences are MDHEN and SYDVKM. This CDR3 region has 16 residues. Trimming pared 6 bases from V and 1 base from J, leaving 19 bases between. The CDR3 DNA reads TGTGCCAGCAGCTCACAAGGGTTAGCGGAATCCTACGAGCAGTACTTC. As protein: CASSSQGLAESYEQYF.

This clonotype is medium-sized. A library made for alpha chains picked up this beta chain off target, so its size means little. The chain links TRBV28 to TRBJ2-1; D unclear. The CDR3 loop spans 15 amino acids. V was trimmed by 6 bases and J by 0 bases, leaving 12 bases between them. Germline V lookup: CDR1 MDHEN, CDR2 SYDVKM. The CDR3 DNA reads TGTGCCAGCAGATCCGACACCCTCTCCTACAATGAGCAGTTCTTC. This codes for CASRSDTLSYNEQFF.

Concerning this clonotype: This beta chain is an off-target read within a library intended for alpha chains, so its frequency means little. The chain carries TRBV11-2 and TRBJ2-1; D remains ambiguous. CDR3 length: 15 amino acids. In germline, CDR1 is SGHAT, CDR2 FQNNGV. With 0 bases removed from V and 4 bases from J, the gap between germline ends came to 10 bases. CDR3 amino acids: CASSLDLQLYNEQFF. CDR3 DNA: TGTGCCAGCAGCTTAGATCTCCAGCTTTACAATGAGCAGTTCTTC.

This clonotype was recorded a few times. This beta chain is an off-target read within a library intended for alpha chains, so its frequency means little. J is TRBJ2-1 and V is TRBV7-9; 9 bases agree with TRBD1. V lost 5 bases and J lost 10; bases outside the gene matches: 12. The CDR3 is 15 amino acids. Germline CDR1 and CDR2: SEHNR and FQNEAQ (reference sequence). The CDR3 DNA reads TGTGCCAGCAGCCCAGACGGGGGACAGGGATTCGAGCAGTTCTTC. Its protein product is CASSPDGGQGFEQFF.

This clonotype is classed as medium-sized. The library was designed around alpha chains, so this beta chain is a stray read whose abundance carries little weight. The chain employs TRBV10-3 and TRBJ1-5; 8 bases agree with TRBD1. V shed 4 bases and J 6 bases; nucleotides not matched to a gene: 5. Looked up from germline, CDR1 is ENHRY and CDR2 is SYGVKD. The CDR3 is 14 residues long. The CDR3 sequence: CAISGQGLGQPQHF. Written as DNA, the CDR3 is TGTGCCATCAGTGGACAGGGGCTGGGTCAGCCCCAGCATTTT.

This clonotype is labeled medium-sized. Being off target in a library aimed at alpha chains, this beta chain has a size of little meaning. The chain employs TRBV28 and TRBJ2-1; D is perhaps TRBD1 (6 bases). The CDR3 consists of 15 residues. Deletions cut 6 bases from V and 3 bases from J, with 15 bases between. The germline gives CDR1 MDHEN, CDR2 SYDVKM. The CDR3 region is CASSAGQLFYNEQFF. As DNA, the CDR3 is TGTGCCAGCAGCGCTGGACAGTTATTCTACAATGAGCAGTTCTTC.

Judged by abundance, this clonotype is medium-sized. This beta chain is off target for a library built for alpha chains, so its abundance means little. V gene TRBV6-1 combines with J gene TRBJ2-5; D gene uncertain. Germline CDR1 MNHNS, CDR2 SASEGT. The CDR3 covers 14 residues. Trimming left V 0 bases short and J 4 bases short, with 9 bases between. The CDR3 loop is CASSEARVLETQYF. In DNA, the CDR3 is TGTGCCAGCAGTGAAGCACGGGTCTTAGAGACCCAGTACTTC.

This clonotype came up many times. Since the library was made to target alpha chains, this beta chain is a stray read and its abundance is not meaningful. V and J are TRBV12-3 or TRBV12-4 and TRBJ2-6; no clear D. CDR3 length equals 13 residues. V was cut by 5 bases and J by 0 bases, with 2 bases left in between. CDR3 coding DNA: TGTGCCAGCAGTACCTCTGGGGCCAACGTCCTGACTTTC. Amino acids: CASSTSGANVLTF.

Concerning this clonotype itself: Found in a library prepared for alpha chains, this beta chain is an off-target read, and its abundance has little meaning. This chain links TRBV7-9 with TRBJ1-1; D is unresolved. Germline loops: CDR1 SEHNR, CDR2 FQNEAQ (reference sequence). Trimming removed 0 bases at V and 4 bases at J, with 3 bases between. The CDR3 spans 12 residues. CDR3 region: CASSLAGTEAFF. The CDR3, as DNA: TGTGCCAGCAGCTTAGCGGGCACTGAAGCTTTCTTT.

Judged by abundance, this clonotype is medium-sized (0.01 to 0.1%). Being off target in a library aimed at alpha chains, this beta chain has a size of little meaning. The chain carries TRBV24-1 and TRBJ2-2; 12 bases line up with TRBD1. The V and J ends lost 6 bases and 6 bases, in that order; junction bases with no gene match: 7. The CDR3 extends over 16 amino acids. CDR1 and CDR2 (germline): KGHDR, SFDVKD. Here the CDR3 DNA reads TGTGCCACCAGTCCACCGGGACAGGGGGCTGCCGGGGAGCTGTTTTTT. Its protein product is CATSPPGQGAAGELFF.

This clonotype was seen repeatedly, ten times or more. This beta chain was picked up by a library intended for alpha chains and is off target, so its count carries little meaning. The V call is TRBV7-2, the J call TRBJ2-7; D is possibly TRBD2 (6 bases). The germline V gene encodes CDR1 SGHTA and CDR2 FQGNSA. Deletions cut 3 bases from V and 4 bases from J, with 13 bases between. The CDR3 consists of 14 residues. This CDR3 is CASSFRLGTYEQYF. The CDR3 bases are TGTGCCAGCAGCTTTAGACTGGGGACTTACGAGCAGTACTTC.

This clonotype is termed medium-sized. This beta chain is an off-target read within a library intended for alpha chains, so its frequency means little. The V gene is TRBV5-4, the J gene TRBJ2-7; TRBD1 matches 10 bases. V lost 4 bases and J lost 5; bases outside the gene matches: 3. This CDR3 region has 13 residues. Germline V gene sequence: CDR1 SGHNT, CDR2 YYREEE (reference sequence). The CDR3 region has the DNA TGTGCCAGCAGCAGGGGACAGGGGAACGAGCAGTACTTC. Amino acid sequence: CASSRGQGNEQYF.